Listed below are T cell receptor beta chains from one sample, sequenced in a study of shared clonotypes between healthy human individuals. Assay used: immunoSEQ multiplex PCR; TCRdb lists only in-frame clones, some missing. This sample carries over 2 million clones, 85% to 95% of them seen once, and the ten largest clones take 0.37%. Sample: naive CD4+ T cells from PBMCs. The receptors stem from a man between 18 and 35 years old in good health. Some clones in this sample may be carry-over from other donors' samples. CDR3s include the opening cysteine and the closing phenylalanine or tryptophan. D genes are given only for firm matches. Size tells how often a clone was seen (once, few, many) or the class of an expanded clone, and some rows leave it out.

v_gene	d_gene	j_gene	abundance	CDR3nt	CDR3aa
TRBV28	.	TRBJ1-3	.	TGTGCCAGCGGCGGGCTTACTAAGCGAAACACCATATATTTT	CASGGLTKRNTIYF
TRBV27	.	TRBJ2-7	.	TGTGCCAGCAGTCCCTCCCTCACCTACGAGCAGTACTTC	CASSPSLTYEQYF
TRBV7-9	.	TRBJ1-2	.	TGTGCCAGCAGCTTAGCGCGGGCGGGGACACGAAATTATGGCTACACCTTC	CASSLARAGTRNYGYTF
TRBV6-6	.	TRBJ2-1	.	TGTGCCAGCAGTTACACGGGTGAGCAGTTCTTC	CASSYTGEQFF
TRBV5-1	.	TRBJ2-3	.	TGCGCCAGCAGCCGAAGTCCGGGTTCAGCAGATACGCAGTATTTT	CASSRSPGSADTQYF
TRBV5-1	.	TRBJ1-1	.	TGCGCCAGCAGCTTGGTAGGGGCCGTGAGCACTGAAGCTTTCTTT	CASSLVGAVSTEAFF
TRBV30	.	TRBJ1-4	.	TGTGCCTGGAGTGTACGAGGGTCTGGTGAAAAACTGTTTTTT	CAWSVRGSGEKLFF
TRBV5-4	.	TRBJ2-2	.	TGTGCCAGCAAAATGAGCGAATACACCGGGGAGCTGTTTTTT	CASKMSEYTGELFF
TRBV28	.	TRBJ2-7	.	TGTGCCAGCAGTACCACGTACGAGCAGTACTTC	CASSTTYEQYF
TRBV4-2	.	TRBJ1-4	.	TGTGCCAGCAGCGTTTCAAGTCAAACTAATGAAAAACTGTTTTTT	CASSVSSQTNEKLFF
TRBV2	.	TRBJ1-4	.	TGTGCCAGCAGTGTAAAGCCCGGCGTGGTTAAGGAAAAACTGTTTTTT	CASSVKPGVVKEKLFF
TRBV4-1	.	TRBJ1-2	.	TGCGCCAGCAGCCAAGACCTGACAGACTATTCCTATGGCTACACCTTC	CASSQDLTDYSYGYTF
TRBV4-3	.	TRBJ1-1	.	TGCGCCAGCAGCCACGACAGGTTGAACACTGAAGCTTTCTTT	CASSHDRLNTEAFF
TRBV19	.	TRBJ1-2	once	TGTGCCAGTAGCAACAGGGAGTATGGCTACACCTTC	CASSNREYGYTF
TRBV5-1	TRBD1	TRBJ1-2	.	TGCGCCAGCAGCCCGGGACAGGCCCCAGCGTACGGCGGCTACACCTTC	CASSPGQAPAYGGYTF
TRBV7-9	TRBD1	TRBJ2-2	.	TGTGCCAGCAGCCACCCGGGACAGGGGGTGTACACCGGGGAGCTGTTTTTT	CASSHPGQGVYTGELFF
TRBV7-2	TRBD1	TRBJ2-7	.	TGTGCCAGCAGCTATAGGGGGGACAGGATTCTGACCTACGAGCAGTACTTC	CASSYRGDRILTYEQYF
TRBV11-3	TRBD1	TRBJ2-5	once	TGTGCCAGCAGCTCAACAGGGGAAGAGACCCAGTACTTC	CASSSTGEETQYF
TRBV18	.	TRBJ2-3	.	TGTGCCAGCTCAGCGGGCGACACAGATACGCAGTATTTT	CASSAGDTDTQYF
TRBV5-1	TRBD2	TRBJ2-5	.	TGCGCCAGCAGCTTGGGGCGGGAGGAGACCCAGTACTTC	CASSLGREETQYF
TRBV18	.	TRBJ1-5	once	TGTGCCAGCTCACCGTCCGGCGGAGGGAGCGGCGAGCCCCAGCATTTT	CASSPSGGGSGEPQHF
TRBV5-1	.	TRBJ1-3	once	TGCGCCAGCAGCTCCCAGGGAGGAAACACCATATATTTT	CASSSQGGNTIYF
TRBV28	.	TRBJ1-2	.	TGTGCCAGCAGTAGGACATTCTATGGCTACACCTTC	CASSRTFYGYTF
TRBV28	.	TRBJ2-7	.	TGTGCCAGCAGAGGACCCCCGAACGAGCAGTACTTC	CASRGPPNEQYF
TRBV10-1	.	TRBJ2-7	.	TGCGCCAGCAGTGAGAAGGCCTCGTGGGAGCAGTACTTC	CASSEKASWEQYF
TRBV18	TRBD2	TRBJ2-7	once	TGTGCCAGCTCACCGGGCGGGAGCGCTTTAAACGAGCAGTACTTC	CASSPGGSALNEQYF
TRBV7-2	TRBD2	TRBJ2-7	.	TGTGCCAGCAGCTCCCGGCCTAGCGGCGCCTACGAGCAGTACTTC	CASSSRPSGAYEQYF
TRBV10-3	.	TRBJ2-1	.	TGTGCCATCACCCCCGCGGGCCTCTCCTACAATGAGCAGTTCTTC	CAITPAGLSYNEQFF
TRBV28	.	TRBJ1-5	.	TGTGCCAGCAGACCGATGGGGGAGGGGCAGCCCCAGCATTTT	CASRPMGEGQPQHF
TRBV27	TRBD2	TRBJ2-1	once	TGTGCCAGCAGCCCTATCCGGACTAGCGGGAACAATGAGCAGTTCTTC	CASSPIRTSGNNEQFF
TRBV9	TRBD1	TRBJ2-5	.	TGTGCCAGCAGCGCGGACAGGGTAGAGACCCAGTACTTC	CASSADRVETQYF
TRBV7-9	TRBD2	TRBJ2-4	.	TGTGCCAGCAGCCGGGAGGCGGGTGGGGCCAAAAACATTCAGTACTTC	CASSREAGGAKNIQYF
TRBV6-5	.	TRBJ2-3	.	TGTGCCAGCAGTTCCCCGACAGGCACAGATACGCAGTATTTT	CASSSPTGTDTQYF
TRBV12-5	.	TRBJ2-7	.	TGTGCTAGTGGTTTGGTACTAGAGGACCTCGGCGACGAGCAGTACTTC	CASGLVLEDLGDEQYF
TRBV19	.	TRBJ2-1	.	TGTGCCAGTAGTAAGGGTTGGAATGAGCAGTTCTTC	CASSKGWNEQFF
TRBV6-5	TRBD1	TRBJ2-7	.	TGTGCCAGCAGTCAAAACAGGGGGTACGAGCAGTACTTC	CASSQNRGYEQYF
TRBV18	.	TRBJ2-5	.	TGTGCCAGCTCACCGGGAGTTCCGAAAGAGACCCAGTACTTC	CASSPGVPKETQYF
TRBV2	.	TRBJ1-1	.	TGTGCCAGCAGTGAACTGGGGGGCGGGAACACTGAAGCTTTCTTT	CASSELGGGNTEAFF
TRBV5-4	.	TRBJ2-7	.	TGTGCCAGCAGCTTGGGACCACAGGGGAGGGGCGTGAGTGAGCAGTACTTC	CASSLGPQGRGVSEQYF
TRBV10-1	.	TRBJ1-5	few	TGCGCCAGCAGTGATGGCAGGGGTCAGCCCCAGCATTTT	CASSDGRGQPQHF
TRBV28	.	TRBJ2-1	.	TGTGCCAGTATCGACTTCTCCTACAATGAGCAGTTCTTC	CASIDFSYNEQFF
TRBV5-1	.	TRBJ2-2	.	TGCGCCAGCAGCTTGGAAACAACAGGGACCGGGGAGCTGTTTTTT	CASSLETTGTGELFF
TRBV28	.	TRBJ1-3	.	TGTGCCAGCAGTGCTCTCAGCTCTGGAAACACCATATATTTT	CASSALSSGNTIYF
TRBV5-1	.	TRBJ1-5	.	TGCGCCAGCAGCTTGGAGGGCATAAATCAGCCCCAGCATTTT	CASSLEGINQPQHF
TRBV5-1	TRBD2	TRBJ2-7	.	TGCGCCAGCGGTAAGCGGGAGGCCACCTACGAGCAGTACTTC	CASGKREATYEQYF
TRBV11-3	.	TRBJ2-5	.	TGTGCCAGCAGCTCCCTCCCCGGCGCTCAAGAGACCCAGTACTTC	CASSSLPGAQETQYF
TRBV5-4	.	TRBJ2-7	.	TGTGCCAGCAGCAGTAGCGGCCCCTACGAGCAGTACTTC	CASSSSGPYEQYF
TRBV19	.	TRBJ1-1	.	TGTGCCAGTAGCCAAAGGGGAGTCGGCACTGAAGCTTTCTTT	CASSQRGVGTEAFF
TRBV18	.	TRBJ2-3	.	TGTGCCAGCTCAGCTCGGACCTCAAGTGGCACAGATACGCAGTATTTT	CASSARTSSGTDTQYF
TRBV2	.	TRBJ2-7	.	TGTGCCAGCAGCCTCGAACTCGACTACGAGCAGTACTTC	CASSLELDYEQYF
TRBV4-2	.	TRBJ1-2	.	TGTGCCAGCAGACTAACAGATGCCTATGGCTACACCTTC	CASRLTDAYGYTF
TRBV28	.	TRBJ2-1	.	TGTGCCAGCACCTCACAGGGATCGCCCCACAATGAGCAGTTCTTC	CASTSQGSPHNEQFF
TRBV7-8	.	TRBJ2-1	.	TGTGCCAGCAGCTTAGGGGCGGGACCCTACAATGAGCAGTTCTTC	CASSLGAGPYNEQFF
TRBV11-2	TRBD2	TRBJ2-7	.	TGTGCCAGCAGCTTAGATCGGGTGGGATGGGGACTAACCTACGAGCAGTACTTC	CASSLDRVGWGLTYEQYF
TRBV12-5	.	TRBJ2-3	.	TGTGCTAGTGGTATTCGGAGCACAGATACGCAGTATTTT	CASGIRSTDTQYF
TRBV5-1	.	TRBJ2-5	.	TGCGCCAGCAGACTGCGCCCAAGGCAAGAGACCCAGTACTTC	CASRLRPRQETQYF
TRBV14	.	TRBJ2-3	.	TGTGCCAGCAGCCCGATGACAGGAGGCCAAGCAGATACGCAGTATTTT	CASSPMTGGQADTQYF